This TCR beta chain was sequenced for a study of CD8+ T cells in alopecia areata (dated by TCRdb to the late 2010s). Regarding the study in general: Female C3H/HeJ recipients, roughly 6-11 weeks old, were grafted with skin from C3H/HeJ donors with spontaneous alopecia (about 6-12 months old). In both human patients and the C3H/HeJ mouse model, the study applied high-throughput TCRbeta sequencing to look at T cell clonal expansion in alopecia areata. In humans, TCRbeta sequencing was performed on scalp tissue and on sorted CD4+ and CD8+ peripheral blood T cells from healthy controls and from patients with patchy or totalis/universalis alopecia areata. Clonality in the scalp was compared among normal scalp (n=4), patchy alopecia areata scalp (n=8), and alopecia totalis/universalis scalp (n=8). RNA came from the PAXgene miRNA kit for fixed scalp, the miRNeasy kit for PBMCs, and the RNeasy kit for mouse skin. TCRbeta CDR3 regions were amplified by immunoSEQ multiplex PCR with 35 Vbeta forward and 13 Jbeta reverse primers.

Measured from the cysteine to the phenylalanine, the CDR3 is 12 residues long. The DNA covers only part of the CDR3, 24 bases in frame from base 1. CDR1 and CDR2 are drawn from the germline V gene: NSHNY, SYGAGN. Results the study describes overall, beyond this receptor: Lesional scalp, especially in alopecia totalis/universalis, showed higher clonality and more expanded CD8+ clones than normal scalp, suggesting antigenic drive. Unlike mouse skin, where gammadelta T cells dominate, normal human skin contains resident alphabeta T cells that get sequenced too, which complicates analysis of the scalp TCR repertoire. Compared with mice, TCR sequences shared between patients were less clear, possibly partly because of HLA diversity across the patient population.

Library method: the immunoSEQ multiplex PCR assay. RNA was extracted from all samples and reverse transcribed into cDNA as template for TCR sequencing. SuperScript III was used for first-strand cDNA synthesis, primed with a 2:1 mix of oligo-dT and random hexamers. Amplification bias was assessed with a synthetic immune receptor repertoire, and residual bias was removed computationally. Libraries were sequenced on Illumina HiSeq using 60 bp reads that covered the CDR3 and were read from J toward V. The paper's data handling went like this. Raw reads were preprocessed to remove errors, and CDR3 was defined according to IMGT conventions as the region from the conserved cysteine to phenylalanine. Clonality was computed by normalizing Shannon entropy by log2 of the number of productive unique TCRs and subtracting the result from 1. Whether scalp clones were CD4 or CD8 was inferred by matching scalp TCRbeta sequences against CD4 and CD8 repertoires sorted from blood. As stored in TCRdb, this immuneACCESS dataset retains in-frame rearrangements with V and J assigned. A fraction of the clones does not appear; measured against another copy, unresolved V genes explain less than half of the discrepancy, and the remainder lacks a known reason. D and trimming come from the DNA, and the V and J calls and clone size come from that table. The sample features over 100,000 clones, and none is a singleton. The ten largest clones capture around a fifth of the sample.

This clone turned up a few times. No antigen is known for it. Gene names and germline sequences here are all drawn from mouse data. The CDR3 extends 4 residues past the end of the read, so its final part is completed from the germline J gene. The rearrangement joined TRBV13-1 to TRBJ2-4, with a tentative D gene TRBD1 over 5 matching bases. This TCR was sampled from a C3H/HeJ mouse with alopecia areata. Members of this strain share the MHC haplotype H2-k. Sequencing was performed on lesional skin. Partial CDR3 DNA: TGTGCCAGCAGTGATAAGGGGAAC. Its product reads: CASSDKGN. The full CDR3 sequence reads CASSDKGNTLYF.